The 30 T cell receptor beta chains below all came from one sample that was sequenced in a study of T cell repertoires and HLA-DP antigens. These TCRs are of unknown antigen specificity. Only in-frame clones appear in the TCRdb table, and some are missing; sequencing was by immunoSEQ multiplex PCR. The table records approximately 86,000 clones, around nine tenths of them present only once. Material: CD4+ T cells from PBMCs. All receptors come from a man in his fifties in good health and CMV-seronegative.

This chain connects TRBV11-2 to TRBJ2-5; TRBD2 is a possible D gene (7 bases). V was pared by 8 bases and J by 4 bases, with 23 bases between. The CDR3 totals 16 residues. CDR1 and CDR2 (germline): SGHAT, FQNNGV. The CDR3 here is CASAWGEGVGRETQYF. Written as DNA, the CDR3 is TGTGCCAGCGCCTGGGGGGAGGGGGTAGGGCGAGAGACCCAGTACTTC.

The chain recombines TRBV25-1 with TRBJ2-7, with TRBD1 identical over 7 bases. This CDR3 spans 15 amino acids. After removal of 2 bases from V and 1 base from J, the junction contained 5 bases not matched to a gene. Germline CDR1 and CDR2: MGHDK and SYGVNS. CDR3 sequence reads: CASSEPGQRSYEQYF. CDR3 in DNA: TGTGCCAGCAGTGAACCGGGACAGAGGTCCTACGAGCAGTACTTC.

The chain combines TRBV18 with TRBJ2-1, with 8 bases matching TRBD1. V was clipped by 4 bases and J by 6 bases; unmatched bases: 11. The CDR3 runs 16 residues. Germline V CDR1 and CDR2: KGHSH, LQKENI. CDR3 loop: CASSHRTGYKANEQFF. The CDR3 region has the DNA TGTGCCAGCTCACACAGGACAGGGTACAAGGCCAATGAGCAGTTCTTC.

The V gene is TRBV28, the J gene TRBJ2-7; the D is unclear. Germline CDR1 reads MDHEN; CDR2 reads SYDVKM. V lost 6 bases and J 2 bases, leaving 14 bases between the germline ends. This CDR3 spans 14 amino acids. The CDR3 reads CASRERRTPYEQYF. As DNA, the CDR3 is TGTGCCAGCAGAGAAAGGCGGACCCCCTACGAGCAGTACTTC.

The chain links TRBV29-1 to TRBJ2-3, with 8 bases fitting TRBD1. The CDR3 totals 13 residues. The V and J ends lost 4 bases and 4 bases, in that order; junction bases with no gene match: 4. The germline V gene encodes CDR1 SQVTM and CDR2 ANQGSEA. The chain's CDR3 is CSVGDRGADTQYF. The CDR3 nucleotides are TGCAGCGTTGGCGACAGGGGTGCAGATACGCAGTATTTT.

The chain uses TRBV18 and TRBJ2-3, with D unclear. V lost 3 bases to trimming and J lost 2 bases, with 0 bases between them. Looked up from germline, CDR1 is KGHSH and CDR2 is LQKENI. The CDR3 spans 11 residues. The CDR3 is CASSPTDTQYF. In DNA, the CDR3 is TGTGCCAGCTCACCCACAGATACGCAGTATTTT.

The chain carries TRBV6-4 and TRBJ2-1, with 10 bases identical to TRBD1. The ends lost 6 bases at V and 9 bases at J; junction bases unmatched: 2. Per germline, CDR1 MRHNA and CDR2 SNTAGT. This CDR3 is built from 12 residues. The CDR3 loop reads CASRRTGGEQFF. The CDR3 bases are TGTGCCAGCAGGCGGACAGGGGGTGAGCAGTTCTTC.

By sample share, this clone is medium-sized (0.01 to 0.1%). Other DNA sequences from this sample encode an identical CDR3 as well. V gene TRBV19 combines with J gene TRBJ1-2; D is unclear. The V end was cut by 9 bases, the J end by 3 bases, with 11 bases between. The CDR3 extends over 12 amino acids. Germline CDR1 reads LNHDA; CDR2 reads SQIVND (reference sequence). This chain's CDR3 is CASGRGDYGYTF. In nucleotides, the CDR3 is TGTGCCAGCGGGCGCGGAGACTATGGCTACACCTTC.

The V call is TRBV4-3, the J call TRBJ1-1; D call uncertain. The CDR3 totals 16 residues. V was shortened by 0 bases and J by 1 base, with 12 bases between the two germline ends. Germline assignment: CDR1 LGHNA and CDR2 YSLEER. CDR3 in DNA: TGCGCCAGCAGCCAAGAACATGGGCAAAAGAACACTGAAGCTTTCTTT. It yields the protein CASSQEHGQKNTEAFF.

The chain is built from TRBV7-9 and TRBJ1-4, with a weak D call TRBD1 (6 bases). The CDR3 is made up of 15 amino acids. Trimming shortened V by 6 bases and J by 5 bases, and 16 bases separated the two germline ends. Looked up from germline, CDR1 is SEHNR and CDR2 is FQNEAQ (reference sequence). Here the CDR3 DNA reads TGTGCCAGCAGGCATAAACAGGGACTAAATGAAAAACTGTTTTTT. Translated, it gives CASRHKQGLNEKLFF. Drawing the rest from reference TRBV7-9 and TRBJ1-4, the complete variable domain is DTGVSQNPRHKITKRGQNVTFRCDPISEHNRLYWYRQTLGQGPEFLTYFQNEAQLEKSRLLSDRFSAERPKGSFSTLEIQRTEQGDSAMYLCASRHKQGLNEKLFFGSGTQLSVL.

V and J are TRBV30 and TRBJ1-5, with a tentative D call TRBD1 (6 bases). V lost 2 bases, J lost 1 base, and 9 bases lay in between. Per germline, CDR1 GTSNPN and CDR2 SVGIG (reference sequence). This CDR3 region has 14 residues. The CDR3 spells CAWSRGASNQPQHF. Here the CDR3 DNA reads TGTGCCTGGAGTAGGGGGGCGAGCAATCAGCCCCAGCATTTT.

The J gene is TRBJ2-1, the V gene TRBV15, with 10 bases identical to TRBD2. The CDR3 consists of 18 residues. Germline V gene sequence: CDR1 LNHNV, CDR2 YYDKDF (reference sequence). After removal of 0 bases from V and 4 bases from J, the junction contained 9 bases not matched to a gene. DNA for the CDR3: TGTGCCACCAGCAGAGATCTCCCTAGCGGGGGATTATACAATGAGCAGTTCTTC. Translated, it gives CATSRDLPSGGLYNEQFF.

The V call is TRBV5-1, the J call TRBJ2-5; D is undetermined. The germline gives CDR1 SGHRS, CDR2 YFSETQ. Trimming took 0 bases from V and 2 from J, leaving 11 bases between them. This CDR3 spans 15 amino acids. The CDR3 DNA is TGCGCCAGCAGCTTGGTCCTTACAGCTCAAGAGACCCAGTACTTC. Translated, it gives CASSLVLTAQETQYF.

The chain has TRBV4-1 and TRBJ1-2; D is uncertain. The germline V gene encodes CDR1 MGHRA and CDR2 YSYEKL. V was pared by 1 base and J by 2 bases, with 8 bases between. This CDR3 contains 14 residues. The chain's CDR3 is CASSQVGINYGYTF. CDR3 nucleotide sequence: TGCGCCAGCAGCCAAGTGGGGATAAACTATGGCTACACCTTC.

The chain employs TRBV11-2 and TRBJ2-7; perhaps TRBD1 as D (7 bases). The CDR3 is made up of 15 amino acids. The germline V gene has CDR1 SGHAT and CDR2 FQNNGV. V lost 5 bases, J lost 2 bases, and 16 bases lay in between. CDR3 nucleotides: TGTGCCAGCAGCACAGGTGCGGGACAGCCCTACGAGCAGTACTTC. Its translation is CASSTGAGQPYEQYF.

The chain couples TRBV29-1 to TRBJ1-1; possibly TRBD1 for D (6 bases). Germline CDR1 is SQVTM and CDR2 is ANQGSEA. This CDR3 comprises 14 residues. The V end was cut by 0 bases, the J end by 3 bases, with 11 bases between. The CDR3 here is CSVEEGARDTEAFF. The DNA for the CDR3 is TGCAGCGTTGAAGAGGGGGCTAGGGACACTGAAGCTTTCTTT.

This chain links TRBV13 with TRBJ2-5, with D unresolved. There are 14 residues in the CDR3. The germline V gene has CDR1 PRHDT and CDR2 FYEKMQ (reference sequence). V gave up 5 bases and J gave up 2 bases, with 12 bases separating them. CDR3 in amino acids: CASSLRTEQETQYF. CDR3 coding DNA: TGTGCCAGCAGCCTCCGGACGGAACAAGAGACCCAGTACTTC.

This rearrangement joins TRBV7-2 to TRBJ2-6; maybe TRBD1 (6 bases). This CDR3 is built from 17 residues. From germline, CDR1 is SGHTA and CDR2 FQGNSA. V was clipped by 7 bases and J by 0 bases, with 16 bases between them. The CDR3, as DNA: TGTGCCAGCACCCCGACAGGCTCTCTCTCTGGGGCCAACGTCCTGACTTTC. Protein sequence: CASTPTGSLSGANVLTF.

J is TRBJ2-2 and V is TRBV28; 11 nucleotides align to TRBD2. This CDR3 region has 15 residues. Germline-derived CDR1 and CDR2 are MDHEN and SYDVKM. V shed 7 bases and J 5 bases; nucleotides not matched to a gene: 6. As DNA, the CDR3 is TGTGCCAGCACCACACTAGCGGGAGTGACCGGGGAGCTGTTTTTT. It yields the protein CASTTLAGVTGELFF.

The chain combines TRBV15 with TRBJ2-7, with 13 bases aligning to TRBD2. The germline CDR1 and CDR2 sequences are LNHNV and YYDKDF (reference sequence). CDR3 size: 18 residues. Trimming cost V 4 bases and J 0 bases; bases outside gene matches: 9. This CDR3 reads CATSTVGTSGVPSYEQYF. CDR3 bases: TGTGCCACCAGCACGGTCGGGACTAGCGGGGTTCCCTCCTACGAGCAGTACTTC.

The rearrangement uses TRBV9 and TRBJ1-1, with 9 positions matching TRBD1. Per the germline V gene, CDR1 is SGDLS and CDR2 is YYNGEE. CDR3 length: 13 residues. V trimming: 2 bases; J trimming: 11 bases; junction bases outside the gene matches: 7. The CDR3 DNA is TGTGCCAGCAGCGTGCTCGGGGACAGGGAGGCTTTCTTT. Protein: CASSVLGDREAFF.

This rearrangement joins TRBV2 to TRBJ2-3; maybe TRBD2 (6 bases). The germline CDR1 and CDR2 sequences are SNHLY and FYNNEI. The CDR3 sequence is 15 residues long. The germline V and J ends were trimmed by 7 bases and 6 bases, with 20 bases remaining between them. The CDR3 sequence is CASKFLSGESDTQYF. The CDR3 DNA reads TGTGCCAGCAAATTCCTATCGGGAGAATCTGATACGCAGTATTTT.

This clone was recorded once. J is TRBJ1-4 and V is TRBV7-9; the D gene is possibly TRBD1 (6 bases). Trimming took 2 bases from V and 5 from J, leaving 12 bases between them. The CDR3 consists of 15 residues. The V gene's germline CDR1 is SEHNR and CDR2 FQNEAQ (reference sequence). Here the CDR3 reads CASSLIGGTNEKLFF. Written as DNA, the CDR3 is TGTGCCAGCAGCTTAATTGGGGGCACAAATGAAAAACTGTTTTTT.

As DNA, the CDR3 is TGTGCCAGTAGTATAGTACAGGGGATGGAAGCTTTCTTT. Translated: CASSIVQGMEAFF. V gene TRBV19 combines with J gene TRBJ1-1; 7 positions match TRBD1. The CDR3 totals 13 residues. Germline loops: CDR1 LNHDA, CDR2 SQIVND (reference sequence). V lost 1 base and J lost 8; bases outside the gene matches: 4.

The rearrangement joins TRBV5-1 to TRBJ2-1; D not resolved. The germline V and J ends were trimmed by 0 bases and 0 bases, with 7 bases remaining between them. Looked up from germline, CDR1 is SGHRS and CDR2 is YFSETQ. This CDR3 is 15 amino acids long. CDR3 coding DNA: TGCGCCAGCAGCTTGGGGGGTAGCTCCTACAATGAGCAGTTCTTC. Translated, it gives CASSLGGSSYNEQFF. Based on the CDR3 plus reference TRBV5-1 and TRBJ2-1, the full variable domain is KAGVTQTPRYLIKTRGQQVTLSCSPISGHRSVSWYQQTPGQGLQFLFEYFSETQRNKGNFPGRFSGRQFSNSRSEMNVSTLELGDSALYLCASSLGGSSYNEQFFGPGTRLTVL.

This clone was seen only a few times. This CDR3 is CASSLDNRGREQYF. CDR3 nucleotide sequence: TGTGCCAGCAGCTTAGACAACAGGGGACGCGAGCAGTACTTC. V gene TRBV7-2 combines with J gene TRBJ2-7; 7 bases are a match to TRBD1. V trimming: 1 base; J trimming: 6 bases; junction bases outside the gene matches: 6. Per germline, CDR1 SGHTA and CDR2 FQGNSA. This CDR3 contains 14 residues.

The chain is built from TRBV5-5 and TRBJ1-2, with D unclear. From germline, CDR1 is SGHKS and CDR2 YYEKEE (reference sequence). The CDR3 contains 11 residues. V was trimmed by 2 bases and J by 10 bases, leaving 9 bases between them. CDR3 DNA sequence: TGTGCCAGCAGCTTCGATAAGAACTACACCTTC. Translating it yields CASSFDKNYTF.

The chain couples TRBV11-3 to TRBJ1-1; no clear D. The CDR3 is 13 amino acids. V shed 0 bases and J shed 0 bases, with 2 bases lying between them. In germline, CDR1 is SGHNT, CDR2 YENEEA. CDR3 sequence reads: CASSLDLNTEAFF. As DNA, the CDR3 is TGTGCCAGCAGCTTAGATCTGAACACTGAAGCTTTCTTT.

This clone was recorded once. The chain combines TRBV18 with TRBJ2-5; the D gene could be TRBD1 or TRBD2 (5 bases each). The germline V gene has CDR1 KGHSH and CDR2 LQKENI. The CDR3 totals 13 residues. The V end lost 5 bases, the J end lost 5 bases, and 12 bases lay between the germline ends. The CDR3 bases are TGTGCCAGCTCATCCGACTGGGGGGAGACCCAGTACTTC. It translates to CASSSDWGETQYF. Using reference TRBV18 and TRBJ2-5 for the parts outside the CDR3, the full variable domain is NAGVMQNPRHLVRRRGQEARLRCSPMKGHSHVYWYRQLPEEGLKFMVYLQKENIIDESGMPKERFSAEFPKEGPSILRIQQVVRGDSAAYFCASSSDWGETQYFGPGTRLLVL.

This chain links TRBV18 with TRBJ1-6, with D tentatively TRBD1 (5 bases). Trimming cost V 6 bases and J 12 bases, with 15 bases left between them. The germline V gene encodes CDR1 KGHSH and CDR2 LQKENI. The CDR3 spans 13 residues. The CDR3 bases are TGTGCCAGCTCGGAGGTCCGCCAGGGACCCCTCCACTTT. Its translation is CASSEVRQGPLHF.